The source of this TCR beta chain is a study of T cells after yellow fever vaccination. Study-wide results and limits: The appearance of a small share of clonotypes in both CD4 and CD8 compartments was observed. A large majority of primary-vaccination clones showed up again after the booster (approximately 96% CD4, 88% CD8).

Trimming took 1 base from V and 5 from J, leaving 14 bases between them. The CDR3 contains 16 residues. CDR1 and CDR2 (germline): LGHNA, YNFKEQ. Only a few counts were recorded for this clonotype. The antigen remains unidentified. TCRdb used MiXCR to reprocess the 5' RACE reads, holding one entry per CDR3 protein. The repertoire consists of some 560,000 distinct CDR3 sequences, with roughly a sixth occurring once and the leading ten covering 15% to 20%. The sample consisted of PBMCs, taken 5 days after the first yellow fever vaccination. The J gene is TRBJ2-2, the V gene TRBV4-2, with D uncertain. The sequence was obtained from a man between 18 and 29 years old who received the YFV17D yellow fever vaccine. The CDR3 sequence is CASSQGSSFGTGELFF. The CDR3 DNA reads TGTGCCAGCAGCCAAGGTAGCTCCTTCGGGACCGGGGAGCTGTTTTTT.